This paragraph covers one TCR beta chain sequence. The antigen is undetermined. The PCR made use of 60 Vbeta and 13 Jbeta primers. Clones were read by immunoSEQ multiplex PCR, and TCRdb kept only the in-frame ones, dropping some. The table lists more than 120,000 clones, over 80% of them singletons, with roughly 2.9% in the top ten. Germline values: CDR1 LNHDA, CDR2 SQIVND (reference sequence). This CDR3 is 14 amino acids long. V lost 6 bases, J lost 6 bases, and 5 bases stayed unmatched. This specimen belongs to a study of cytomegalovirus exposure and HLA in healthy donors. Regarding the study as a whole: Testing in vitro showed a few CMV-associated chains specific for CMV antigens. Differences between HLA loci emerged in a later analysis of TCR association rates, with DRB1 most and HLA-C fewest. In an earlier analysis, in roughly 580 donors, most V segments appeared productive either ~90% or ~30% of the time.

This receptor was obtained from a woman in her 30s in good health and CMV-seronegative. Sequencing used PBMCs. The chain links TRBV19 to TRBJ1-4, with 9 positions matching TRBD1. Here the CDR3 DNA reads TGTGCCAGTAGCCTTAGACAGGGGGATGAAAAACTGTTTTTT. Encoded protein: CASSLRQGDEKLFF.